This T cell receptor beta chain originates from a study of breast tumors, draining lymph nodes, adjacent tissues. Study-wide findings and caveats: Tumor TCR diversity was below lymph nodes but above nontumor tissue.

TCRdb re-derived calls from the multiplex PCR reads in MiXCR, one entry per CDR3 protein. There are 150,000 to 200,000 distinct CDR3 sequences in the sample; 31% occur only once, and 4% to 5.5% lies in the top ten. The lymph nodes were axillary draining lymph nodes from breast cancer patients. V was cut by 8 bases and J by 10 bases, with 17 bases left in between. The germline V gene encodes CDR1 KGHSH and CDR2 LQKENI. This CDR3 region has 12 residues. As regards this clonotype: The antigen is not known.

The sequence was obtained from a female donor with breast cancer. Some clones in this sample may be carry-over from other donors' samples. This chain uses TRBV18 with TRBJ1-1; D possibly corresponds to TRBD1 (5 bases). The sample was axillary lymph node tissue. DNA for the CDR3: TGTGCCAGCCCACGCAGGGTGGAGGGAGCTTTCTTT. The encoded protein is CASPRRVEGAFF.